The entry below gives a single T cell receptor (beta chain) sequence along with its context. Antigen unknown. Mismatch with germline at one junction end may stem from a read error. Clones were sequenced by immunoSEQ multiplex PCR, and TCRdb holds only the in-frame ones, with some missing. The sample lists approximately 91,000 clones, approximately 86% occurring once. The sample is drawn from a study of OX40 agonist ivuxolimab in advanced cancers. General study points: Researchers did not determine the expanded peripheral T cells' antigen specificity. Average numbers of expanded clones were greater in CD8+ T cells than in CD4+.

The sample was CD4+ or CD8+ T cells sorted from blood, taken in a trial of the OX40 agonist ivuxolimab. This TCR derives from an adult with an advanced solid tumor such as melanoma, head and neck, liver or kidney cancer.

CDR3 sequence (DNA): TGTGCCAGCAGCGATCTGTCCCGCGGGGTCGACTTC. This encodes CASSDLSRGVDF. The J gene is TRBJ2-5, the V gene TRBV9, with a possible D match to TRBD2 (6 bases). The germline V gene has CDR1 SGDLS and CDR2 YYNGEE. The CDR3 is 12 amino acids.